Listed here are 5 T cell receptor beta chains from one sample, sequenced in a study of Ad26.COV2.S vaccination and SARS-CoV-2 variants. The table came from immunoSEQ multiplex PCR; TCRdb's copy has only in-frame clones and leaves some out. The sample contains around 400,000 clones, 83% of which appear only once. Indicated treatment: approximately 18 received Ad26.COV2.S at low or high dose, single or two shots; 5 received placebo; per-sample allocation not given. All samples were drawn on day 63, counting from the first vaccine or placebo injection. The sample was peripheral blood, taken in a trial of Ad26.COV2.S vaccine versus placebo. The source is a person aged 18-65 years who received the Ad26.COV2.S COVID-19 vaccine or a placebo.

J is TRBJ1-5 and V is TRBV2; D not certain. CDR1 is SNHLY, CDR2 FYNNEI, per germline. V shed 4 bases and J shed 0 bases, with 13 bases lying between them. The CDR3 is 16 amino acids. The CDR3 here is CASSGQAGFSNQPQHF. The CDR3 coding sequence is TGTGCCAGCAGTGGCCAAGCGGGTTTTAGCAATCAGCCCCAGCATTTT.

This clone was counted once. J is TRBJ2-1 and V is TRBV5-1; maybe TRBD1 (5 bases). This CDR3 is 13 amino acids long. Germline-derived CDR1 and CDR2 are SGHRS and YFSETQ. Trimming cost V 4 bases and J 8 bases, with 13 bases left between them. This CDR3 reads CASSPIPQDEQFF. In nucleotides, the CDR3 is TGCGCCAGCAGCCCGATTCCACAGGATGAGCAGTTCTTC.

This clone has only a few counts. The chain is built from TRBV29-1 and TRBJ1-2; D not certain. Looked up from germline, CDR1 is SQVTM and CDR2 is ANQGSEA. CDR3 length equals 12 residues. Trimming shortened V by 3 bases and J by 4 bases, and 9 bases separated the two germline ends. CDR3 sequence: CSVEVSSYGYTF. The DNA for the CDR3 is TGCAGCGTTGAGGTTTCCAGCTATGGCTACACCTTC.

This sequence joins TRBV7-9 and TRBJ2-7, with 11 bases matching TRBD1. V dropped 5 bases and J dropped 6; count of bases not matched to a gene: 6. The CDR3 spans 14 residues. The germline CDR1 and CDR2 sequences are SEHNR and FQNEAQ (reference sequence). The DNA for the CDR3 is TGTGCCAGCAGCAAACGGGACAGGGGGATCGAGCAGTACTTC. Protein product: CASSKRDRGIEQYF. The full variable domain, its missing parts supplied by reference TRBV7-9 and TRBJ2-7, is DTGVSQNPRHKITKRGQNVTFRCDPISEHNRLYWYRQTLGQGPEFLTYFQNEAQLEKSRLLSDRFSAERPKGSFSTLEIQRTEQGDSAMYLCASSKRDRGIEQYFGPGTRLTVT.

This clone was detected only once. The V call is TRBV6-2 or TRBV6-3, the J call TRBJ1-5, with no clear D. V was cut by 2 bases and J by 9 bases, with 14 bases left in between. Germline V CDR1 and CDR2: MNHEY, SVGEGT. This CDR3 has 14 residues. CDR3 amino acids: CASSYITNYGPQHF. CDR3 in DNA: TGTGCCAGCAGTTACATAACCAACTATGGGCCCCAGCATTTT.